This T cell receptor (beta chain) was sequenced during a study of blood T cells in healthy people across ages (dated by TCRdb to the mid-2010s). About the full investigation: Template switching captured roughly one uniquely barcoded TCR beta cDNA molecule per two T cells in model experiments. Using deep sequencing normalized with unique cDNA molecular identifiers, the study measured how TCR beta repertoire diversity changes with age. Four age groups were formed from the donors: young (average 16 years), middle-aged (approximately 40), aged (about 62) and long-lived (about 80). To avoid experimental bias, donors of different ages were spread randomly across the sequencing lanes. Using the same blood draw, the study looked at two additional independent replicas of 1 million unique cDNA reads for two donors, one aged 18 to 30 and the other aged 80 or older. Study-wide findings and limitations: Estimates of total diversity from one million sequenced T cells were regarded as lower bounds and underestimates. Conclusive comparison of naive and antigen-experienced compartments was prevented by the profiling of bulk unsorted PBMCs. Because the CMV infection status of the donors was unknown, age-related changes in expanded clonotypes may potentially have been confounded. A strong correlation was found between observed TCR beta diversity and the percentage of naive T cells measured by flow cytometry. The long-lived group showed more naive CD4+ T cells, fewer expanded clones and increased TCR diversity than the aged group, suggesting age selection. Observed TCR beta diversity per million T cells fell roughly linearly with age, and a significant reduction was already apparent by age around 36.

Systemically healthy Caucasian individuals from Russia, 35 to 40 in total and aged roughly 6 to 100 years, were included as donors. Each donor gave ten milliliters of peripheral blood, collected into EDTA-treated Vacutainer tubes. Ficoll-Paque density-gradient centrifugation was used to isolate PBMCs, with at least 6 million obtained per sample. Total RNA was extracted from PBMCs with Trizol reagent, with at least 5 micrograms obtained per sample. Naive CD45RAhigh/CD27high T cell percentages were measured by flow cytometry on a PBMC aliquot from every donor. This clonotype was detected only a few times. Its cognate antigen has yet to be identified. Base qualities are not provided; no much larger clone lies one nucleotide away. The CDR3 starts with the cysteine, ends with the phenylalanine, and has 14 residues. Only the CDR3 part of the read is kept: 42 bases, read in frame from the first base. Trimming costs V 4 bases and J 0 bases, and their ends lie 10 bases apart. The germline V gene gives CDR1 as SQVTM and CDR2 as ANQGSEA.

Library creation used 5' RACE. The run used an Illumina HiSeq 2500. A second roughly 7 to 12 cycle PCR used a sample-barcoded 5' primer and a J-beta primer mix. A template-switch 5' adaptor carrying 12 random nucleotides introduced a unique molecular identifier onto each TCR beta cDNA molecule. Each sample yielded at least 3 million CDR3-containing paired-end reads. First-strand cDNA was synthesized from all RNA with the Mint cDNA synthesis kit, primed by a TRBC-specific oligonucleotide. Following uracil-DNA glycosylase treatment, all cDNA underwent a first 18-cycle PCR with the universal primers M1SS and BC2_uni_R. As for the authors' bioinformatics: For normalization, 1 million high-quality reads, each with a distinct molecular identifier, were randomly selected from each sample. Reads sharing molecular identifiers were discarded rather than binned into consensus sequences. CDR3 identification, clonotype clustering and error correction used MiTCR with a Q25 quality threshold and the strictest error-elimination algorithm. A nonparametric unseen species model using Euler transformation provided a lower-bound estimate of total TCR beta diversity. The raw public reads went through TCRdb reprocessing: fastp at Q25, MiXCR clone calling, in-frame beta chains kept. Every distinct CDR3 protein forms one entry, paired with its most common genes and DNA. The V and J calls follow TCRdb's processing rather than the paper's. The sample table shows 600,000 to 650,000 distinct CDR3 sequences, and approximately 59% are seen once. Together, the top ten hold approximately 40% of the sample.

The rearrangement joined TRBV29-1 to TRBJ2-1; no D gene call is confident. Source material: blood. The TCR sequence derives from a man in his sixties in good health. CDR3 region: CSVAAEHSYNEQFF. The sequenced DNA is TGCAGCGTTGCGGCAGAACACTCCTACAATGAGCAGTTCTTC.